The 26 T cell receptor beta chains given below trace back to one sample, sequenced in a study of identical twins. TCRdb reprocessed the 5' RACE reads via MiXCR and lists one record per CDR3 protein. The sample contains 250,000 to 350,000 distinct CDR3 sequences, about 8.9% of which appear only once. These data also formed part of another study, on yellow fever vaccine responses in identical twins.

The sample consisted of memory (CD45RO+) T cells sorted from blood. These receptors originate from a woman between 18 and 29 years old in good health.

V and J are TRBV6-1 and TRBJ2-7; 10 bases align to TRBD1. The CDR3 runs 17 residues. Germline CDR1 reads MNHNS; CDR2 reads SASEGT. The V and J ends lost 0 bases and 7 bases, in that order; junction bases with no gene match: 12. CDR3 bases: TGTGCCAGCAGTGAAGCCGCGTTCGGGACAGGGGTTAGGGAGCAGTACGTC. Its protein is CASSEAAFGTGVREQYV.

This sequence joins TRBV6-2 or TRBV6-3 and TRBJ2-7; D gene ambiguous. V was cut by 2 bases and J by 5 bases, with 16 bases left in between. The CDR3 runs 15 residues. Germline V lookup: CDR1 MNHEY, CDR2 SVGEGT. CDR3 coding DNA: TGTGCCAGCAGTTACGTTTCCGCGGTTGGCGACGAGCAGTACTTC. This sequence encodes CASSYVSAVGDEQYF.

CDR3 residues: CASKMEIESPLHF. The CDR3 region has the DNA TGTGCCAGCAAAATGGAGATCGAGTCACCCCTCCACTTT. The rearrangement uses TRBV27 and TRBJ1-6; D call uncertain. Trimming took off 7 bases at V and 10 bases at J, with 14 bases between the two ends. The V gene's germline CDR1 is MNHEY and CDR2 SMNVEV (reference sequence). The CDR3 is 13 residues long.

Comment on this clonotype: A much larger clonotype is one base distant, so this may be a read error. V usage is TRBV3-1 and J usage is TRBJ2-6; 10 nucleotides match TRBD1. The CDR3 sequence is 18 residues long. The junction had 5 bases not matched to a gene; V was cut back by 1 base and J by 2 bases. Germline CDR1 LGHDT, CDR2 YNNKEL (reference sequence). As DNA, the CDR3 is TGTGCCAGCAGCCAAGTGACAGGGGGCGAGACTGGGGCCAACGTCCTGACTTTC. The encoded protein is CASSQVTGGETGANVLTF. Together with reference TRBV3-1 and TRBJ2-6, the CDR3 gives the full variable domain: DTAVSQTPKYLVTQMGNDKSIKCEQNLGHDTMYWYKQDSKKFLKIMFSYNNKELIINETVPNRFSPKSPDKAHLNLHINSLELGDSAVYFCASSQVTGGETGANVLTFGAGSRLTVL.

This clonotype was seen ten or more times. V gene TRBV20-1 combines with J gene TRBJ2-1; D gene ambiguous. V was clipped by 3 bases and J by 9 bases, with 9 bases between them. The CDR3 spans 11 residues. Germline-derived CDR1 and CDR2 are DFQATT and SNEGSKA (reference sequence). The CDR3 sequence: CSASGVSEQFF. The DNA of the CDR3 is TGCAGTGCTAGTGGTGTTAGTGAGCAGTTCTTC.

The chain has TRBV5-1 and TRBJ1-5, with TRBD1 matching over 7 bases. CDR3 length equals 15 residues. Germline CDR1 and CDR2: SGHRS and YFSETQ. V gave up 0 bases and J gave up 0 bases; unmatched junction bases: 0. CDR3 sequence: CASSLEGASNQPQHF. CDR3 nucleotides: TGCGCCAGCAGCTTGGAGGGGGCTAGCAATCAGCCCCAGCATTTT.

The chain joins TRBV7-3 to TRBJ2-2; a weak D match, TRBD2 (6 bases). The V gene's germline CDR1 is SGHTA and CDR2 FQGTGA. Trimming removed 5 bases at V and 5 bases at J, with 12 bases between. The CDR3 extends over 14 amino acids. CDR3 residues: CASSPRGGTGELFF. CDR3 in DNA: TGTGCCAGCAGCCCCCGTGGAGGGACCGGGGAGCTGTTTTTT.

This clonotype came up a few times. The chain carries TRBV6-1 and TRBJ2-7, with D perhaps TRBD1 (6 bases). This CDR3 has 13 residues. V was pared by 6 bases and J by 6 bases, with 15 bases between. The germline V gene has CDR1 MNHNS and CDR2 SASEGT. In DNA, the CDR3 is TGTGCCAGCAGCAGGGACAAAGTTGGCGAGCAGTACGTC. Protein sequence: CASSRDKVGEQYV.

In this sample, this clonotype turned up a few times. This sequence joins TRBV12-3 or TRBV12-4 and TRBJ2-1; no definite D call. This CDR3 has 12 amino acids. The germline V and J ends were trimmed by 3 bases and 9 bases, with 9 bases remaining between them. CDR3 region: CASSFGGIEQFF. The CDR3 bases are TGTGCCAGCAGTTTTGGTGGTATTGAGCAGTTCTTC.

This clonotype was observed many times. CDR3 DNA sequence: TGCGCCAGCAGCTGGGATGGGCCCACAGATACGCAGTATTTT. Its protein is CASSWDGPTDTQYF. J is TRBJ2-3 and V is TRBV5-1; no firm D call. Germline V lookup: CDR1 SGHRS, CDR2 YFSETQ. Trimming removed 3 bases from V and 2 bases from J, with 10 bases in between. The length of the CDR3 is 14 residues.

This clonotype was recorded many times. The chain combines TRBV4-1 with TRBJ1-1; D unclear. The CDR3 has 15 amino acids. In germline, CDR1 is MGHRA, CDR2 YSYEKL. V was pared by 0 bases and J by 1 base, with 9 bases between. CDR3 protein: CASSQDQWSNTEAFF. CDR3 DNA: TGCGCCAGCAGCCAAGATCAGTGGTCGAACACTGAAGCTTTCTTT.

The rearrangement links TRBV28 to TRBJ2-1; a possible D gene is TRBD1 (5 bases). The V gene lost 6 bases and the J gene lost 4 bases, with 16 bases spanning the gap. The CDR3 length is 15 residues. CDR1 MDHEN and CDR2 SYDVKM come from the germline V gene. CDR3 region: CASRKPGIPYNEQFF. In DNA, the CDR3 is TGTGCCAGCAGAAAACCAGGGATTCCTTACAATGAGCAGTTCTTC.

V and J are TRBV7-2 and TRBJ2-5; tentatively, D is TRBD2 (5 bases). Germline V gives CDR1 SGHTA, CDR2 FQGNSA. Trimming removed 3 bases at V and 5 bases at J, with 13 bases between. This CDR3 region has 14 residues. CDR3 loop: CASSLGRLRETQYF. The CDR3 coding sequence is TGTGCCAGCAGCTTGGGGAGATTAAGGGAGACCCAGTACTTC.

This clonotype was recorded at least ten times. CDR3 amino acids: CASSRPGNTEAFF. The CDR3 coding sequence is TGTGCCAGCAGCCGTCCAGGGAACACTGAAGCTTTCTTT. V usage is TRBV7-9 and J usage is TRBJ1-1; D gene unclear. Germline V gene lookup returns CDR1 SEHNR and CDR2 FQNEAQ (reference sequence). This CDR3 spans 13 amino acids. Trimming took off 5 bases at V and 1 base at J, with 8 bases between the two ends.

In its sample, this clonotype was seen many times. CDR3: CASKRHAYEQYF. CDR3 in DNA: TGTGCCAGCAAAAGACACGCATACGAGCAGTACTTC. This chain connects TRBV12-3 or TRBV12-4 to TRBJ2-7; D remains unclear. V was cut by 7 bases and J by 4 bases, with 11 bases left in between. The CDR3 is made up of 12 amino acids.

This clonotype appeared many times. The CDR3 nucleotides read TGCAGCGTCGATAGGGGGAACACCGGGGAGCTGTTTTTT. It yields the protein CSVDRGNTGELFF. This sequence joins TRBV29-1 and TRBJ2-2; possibly TRBD1 for D (5 bases). Trimming cost V 6 bases and J 1 base, with 9 bases left between them. CDR1 SQVTM and CDR2 ANQGSEA come from the germline V gene. CDR3 length: 13 amino acids.

The chain employs TRBV6-1 and TRBJ1-3; D is ambiguous. Germline CDR1 and CDR2: MNHNS and SASEGT. V shed 2 bases and J shed 0 bases, with 8 bases lying between them. There are 15 residues in the CDR3. The CDR3 bases are TGTGCCAGCAGTGAAAGGGCGCGCTCTGGAAACACCATATATTTT. This encodes CASSERARSGNTIYF.

Many counts were recorded for this clonotype. V is TRBV7-6 and J is TRBJ1-1; D ambiguous. Germline V gene data show CDR1 as SGHVS and CDR2 as FNYEAQ. V lost 1 base to trimming and J lost 1 base, with 7 bases between them. The CDR3 extends over 14 amino acids. The CDR3 here is CASSLVRTNTEAFF. Here the CDR3 DNA reads TGTGCCAGCAGCTTAGTTCGAACGAACACTGAAGCTTTCTTT. Full variable domain (rest looked up from reference TRBV7-6 and TRBJ1-1): GAGVSQSPRYKVTKRGQDVALRCDPISGHVSLYWYRQALGQGPEFLTYFNYEAQQDKSGLPNDRFSAERPEGSISTLTIQRTEQRDSAMYRCASSLVRTNTEAFFGQGTRLTVV.

This clonotype was counted between two and nine times. The chain has TRBV11-1 and TRBJ2-2, with D perhaps matching TRBD2 (7 bases). V shed 3 bases and J shed 3 bases, with 11 bases lying between them. Germline CDR1 reads SGHAT; CDR2 reads FQDESV (reference sequence). CDR3 length: 15 residues. The CDR3 nucleotides read TGTGCCAGCAGCTTCTGGGGGGGCGACACCGGGGAGCTGTTTTTT. As protein: CASSFWGGDTGELFF.

The chain employs TRBV3-1 and TRBJ1-2; 10 bases align to TRBD1. Per germline, CDR1 LGHDT and CDR2 YNNKEL (reference sequence). The CDR3 loop spans 16 amino acids. J lost 7 bases, V lost 0 bases, and 8 bases had no gene match. The DNA of the CDR3 is TGTGCCAGCAGCCAAGATACGGGACAGGGGTTTCGTGGCTACACCTTC. It yields the protein CASSQDTGQGFRGYTF.

This clonotype has ten or more counts. The chain joins TRBV9 to TRBJ2-5; 8 nucleotides agree with TRBD2. CDR1 and CDR2 from the germline V gene are SGDLS and YYNGEE. CDR3 length equals 14 residues. Trimming at V came to 1 base and at J to 5 bases, leaving 4 bases not matched to a gene. The CDR3 DNA follows: TGTGCCAGCAGCGTAAGCGGGAGTGAGGAGACCCAGTACTTC. Translation: CASSVSGSEETQYF.

This clonotype was found many times. This chain joins TRBV3-1 and TRBJ1-2, with D possibly being TRBD1 (5 bases). Germline V gene sequence: CDR1 LGHDT, CDR2 YNNKEL (reference sequence). Trimming cost V 5 bases and J 5 bases, with 15 bases left between them. The CDR3 totals 14 residues. The CDR3 bases are TGTGCCAGCAGCAAATCCGGGACTGGGTATGGCTACACCTTC. Encoded protein: CASSKSGTGYGYTF. Using reference TRBV3-1 and TRBJ1-2 for the parts outside the CDR3, the full variable domain is DTAVSQTPKYLVTQMGNDKSIKCEQNLGHDTMYWYKQDSKKFLKIMFSYNNKELIINETVPNRFSPKSPDKAHLNLHINSLELGDSAVYFCASSKSGTGYGYTFGSGTRLTVV.

The V call is TRBV2, the J call TRBJ2-1; 14 bases are shared with TRBD2. CDR3 size: 20 residues. Germline V gene data show CDR1 as SNHLY and CDR2 as FYNNEI. J lost 0 bases, V lost 0 bases, and 7 bases had no gene match. The CDR3 reads CASSEAPGLAGAISYNEQFF. The CDR3 nucleotides read TGTGCCAGCAGTGAAGCGCCGGGACTAGCGGGAGCAATCTCCTACAATGAGCAGTTCTTC.

This clonotype was seen ten or more times. The genes are TRBV29-1 and TRBJ2-2, with D hard to call. The length of the CDR3 is 12 residues. V shed 4 bases and J shed 1 base, with 4 bases lying between them. In germline, CDR1 is SQVTM, CDR2 ANQGSEA. CDR3 region: CSVGLNTGELFF. CDR3 in DNA: TGCAGCGTTGGGTTGAACACCGGGGAGCTGTTTTTT.

This clonotype was detected many times. This rearrangement joins TRBV9 to TRBJ2-7, with D perhaps TRBD1 (5 bases). The CDR3 consists of 14 residues. In germline, CDR1 is SGDLS, CDR2 YYNGEE. Trimming left V 0 bases short and J 2 bases short, with 9 bases between. DNA for the CDR3: TGTGCCAGCAGCGTAGGCCAGGGAACCTACGAGCAGTACTTC. Its translation: CASSVGQGTYEQYF. Complete variable domain (other parts from reference TRBV9 and TRBJ2-7): DSGVTQTPKHLITATGQRVTLRCSPRSGDLSVYWYQQSLDQGLQFLIQYYNGEERAKGNILERFSAQQFPDLHSELNLSSLELGDSALYFCASSVGQGTYEQYFGPGTRLTVT.

This clonotype has at least ten counts. V gene TRBV12-3 or TRBV12-4 combines with J gene TRBJ2-1; D is possibly TRBD2 (5 bases). V lost 6 bases to trimming and J lost 5 bases, with 17 bases between them. The CDR3 is made up of 15 amino acids. This CDR3 reads CASSTLEAYNNEQFF. CDR3 DNA sequence: TGTGCCAGCAGCACACTAGAGGCCTACAACAATGAGCAGTTCTTC.